The T cell receptor beta chain under discussion was sequenced for a study of PD-1 blockade in mismatch repair-deficient tumors. The CDR3 has 15 amino acids. Germline lookup yields CDR1 LNHDA and CDR2 SQIVND (reference sequence). V gave up 3 bases and J gave up 8 bases, with 16 bases separating them. The repertoire was sequenced with immunoSEQ multiplex PCR; TCRdb's copy has only in-frame clones and lacks some. The sample yields about 120,000 clones, about 88% seen once. V is TRBV19 and J is TRBJ1-4, with a tentative D call TRBD1 (5 bases). Sample: peripheral blood, taken 72 weeks after starting pembrolizumab. This TCR was sampled from an adult with mismatch repair-deficient cancer. In DNA form, the CDR3 reads TGTGCCAGTAGTATCCGGGACCGCGAAAGCGAAAAACTGTTTTTT. Translation: CASSIRDRESEKLFF.